This TCR beta chain originates from a study of shared clonotypes between healthy human individuals. Study-wide context: Donor ages ranged 18 to 49 years: a couple of women, a few men.

Turning to this clone: What it binds is not known.

The table came from immunoSEQ multiplex PCR; TCRdb's copy has only in-frame clones and leaves some out. The sample records about 510,000 clones, 90% to 96% being singletons. Study conclusions and caveats: Clonotype sharing among the donors was expected to vary with sequencing depth. Generation probability values for non-shared clonotypes were lower than those for clonotypes shared by all four donors.

Unmatched junction bases numbered 12, after V lost 2 bases and J lost 4 bases. Germline V gene data show CDR1 as MGHRA and CDR2 as YSYEKL. The CDR3 runs to 17 residues. The rearrangement uses TRBV4-1 and TRBJ2-5, with 8 bases matching TRBD1. The sequencing input was naive CD4+ T cells sorted from blood. Subset here: CD45RA+ positively selected. This clonotype was obtained from a woman in her twenties or thirties in good health. The CDR3 DNA is TGCGCCAGCAGCCAACCGACCGGGACAGGAGGGAGAGAGACCCAGTACTTC. Its translation is CASSQPTGTGGRETQYF.